The 11 T cell receptor beta chains given below trace back to one sample, sequenced in a study of shared clonotypes between healthy human individuals. Assay: immunoSEQ multiplex PCR; the TCRdb copy retains only in-frame clones and omits some. The sample comprises roughly 640,000 clones, about 74% of which are singletons, and under 2% rests with the top ten. The sequencing input was memory CD4+ T cells sorted from blood. Subset: CD45RA-negative fraction. The receptors were gathered from a woman in her twenties or thirties in good health.

The sample holds one count of this clone. This rearrangement joins TRBV28 to TRBJ2-7, with unresolved D. V shed 1 base and J shed 5 bases, with 9 bases lying between them. Germline CDR1 reads MDHEN; CDR2 reads SYDVKM. The CDR3 sequence is 13 residues long. CDR3 protein: CASSLSSNDEQYF. CDR3 coding DNA: TGTGCCAGCAGTTTATCGTCCAACGACGAGCAGTACTTC.

V usage is TRBV10-2 and J usage is TRBJ1-1; D possibly corresponds to TRBD1 (6 bases). Germline V gives CDR1 WSHSY, CDR2 SAAADI. The CDR3 consists of 14 residues. V lost 6 bases to trimming and J lost 0 bases, with 11 bases between them. The DNA for the CDR3 is TGCGCCAGCAGCCCGACAGGCCTGAACACTGAAGCTTTCTTT. Encoded protein: CASSPTGLNTEAFF.

This clone was observed a handful of times. This chain connects TRBV5-1 to TRBJ2-1; maybe TRBD1 (5 bases). This CDR3 region has 15 residues. Germline-derived CDR1 and CDR2 are SGHRS and YFSETQ. Trimming stripped 2 bases from V and 4 bases from J, with 13 bases between. The CDR3 region is CASSFSTAQYNEQFF. CDR3 coding DNA: TGCGCCAGCAGCTTCTCGACAGCACAATACAATGAGCAGTTCTTC.

A remark on this clone: In the same sample, other DNA sequences code for this CDR3. The V call is TRBV5-1, the J call TRBJ2-1, with D perhaps matching TRBD2 (5 bases). Trimming pared 0 bases from V and 1 base from J, leaving 8 bases between. The CDR3 covers 15 residues. The V gene's germline CDR1 is SGHRS and CDR2 YFSETQ. The CDR3 is CASSLALASYNEQFF. The CDR3 DNA follows: TGCGCCAGCAGCTTGGCTCTAGCTTCCTACAATGAGCAGTTCTTC.

The chain couples TRBV10-3 to TRBJ2-7, with a possible D match to TRBD1 (5 bases). Trimming removed 4 bases at V and 7 bases at J, with 11 bases between. The germline gives CDR1 ENHRY, CDR2 SYGVKD. This CDR3 spans 12 amino acids. This CDR3 reads CAISVSGLEQYF. The CDR3 nucleotides are TGTGCCATCAGTGTGTCAGGGCTGGAGCAGTACTTC.

V and J are TRBV7-9 and TRBJ1-5; D is uncertain. The CDR3 is 13 residues long. V lost 5 bases and J lost 4, with 9 bases in between. Germline CDR1 is SEHNR and CDR2 is FQNEAQ (reference sequence). CDR3 in DNA: TGTGCCAGCAGCCCGGTCGAGAATCAGCCCCAGCATTTT. This sequence encodes CASSPVENQPQHF.

This sequence joins TRBV7-8 and TRBJ1-2; unclear D gene. V gave up 4 bases and J gave up 0 bases, with 18 bases separating them. Germline loops: CDR1 SGHVS, CDR2 FQNEAQ. The CDR3 contains 17 residues. CDR3 protein: CASSSRTGRGTNYGYTF. CDR3 nucleotides: TGTGCCAGCAGCTCACGGACCGGGAGAGGGACTAACTATGGCTACACCTTC. Full variable domain (missing parts from reference TRBV7-8 and TRBJ1-2): GAGVSQSPRYKVAKRGQDVALRCDPISGHVSLFWYQQALGQGPEFLTYFQNEAQLDKSGLPSDRFFAERPEGSVSTLKIQRTQQEDSAVYLCASSSRTGRGTNYGYTFGSGTRLTVV.

The chain uses TRBV4-1 and TRBJ2-5, with D perhaps TRBD1 (6 bases). CDR3 length: 14 residues. The germline gives CDR1 MGHRA, CDR2 YSYEKL. V lost 1 base, J lost 4 bases, and 10 bases lay in between. CDR3 bases: TGCGCCAGCAGCCAAGTCGGGACAAGAGAGACCCAGTACTTC. Translation: CASSQVGTRETQYF.

The chain is built from TRBV7-8 and TRBJ2-1, with D maybe TRBD1 (5 bases). There are 15 residues in the CDR3. Germline loops: CDR1 SGHVS, CDR2 FQNEAQ. Trimming took 5 bases from V and 5 from J, leaving 16 bases between them. CDR3 coding DNA: TGTGCCAGCAGCCTACGTAGGGGCTGGAACAATGAGCAGTTCTTC. Translation gives CASSLRRGWNNEQFF.

This chain links TRBV5-1 with TRBJ2-1; TRBD2 matches at 12 bases. V lost 4 bases to trimming and J lost 7 bases; unmatched junction nucleotides: 15. Germline loops: CDR1 SGHRS, CDR2 YFSETQ. This CDR3 region has 18 residues. The CDR3 here is CASSVRGRGTSGYNEQFF. The CDR3 DNA reads TGCGCCAGCAGCGTCAGGGGGCGCGGGACTAGCGGGTATAATGAGCAGTTCTTC.

This chain uses TRBV18 with TRBJ1-1, with 11 bases identical to TRBD1. Germline CDR1 KGHSH, CDR2 LQKENI. V shed 6 bases and J 5 bases; nucleotides not matched to a gene: 8. CDR3 length equals 15 residues. CDR3 in amino acids: CASSPGQGATTEAFF. The CDR3 nucleotides are TGTGCCAGCTCCCCAGGACAGGGGGCTACGACTGAAGCTTTCTTT.